Shown below are 3 T cell receptor beta chains from a single sample sequenced in a study of siplizumab effects on memory and regulatory T cells (dated by TCRdb to the late 2010s). Library preparation was by the immunoSEQ multiplex PCR assay. Drawn from immuneACCESS, this table holds only the in-frame rearrangements with V and J called that TCRdb kept. Clones are partly lost; checked studies trace under half to an unresolved V gene and leave the rest unexplained. For this sample the table gives 85,000 to 90,000 clones, of which just under 90% were detected only once. Of the sample, around 14% is held by the ten largest clones. Material for sequencing was CD4+ T cells sorted from blood. These receptors were collected from a human donor in good health.

This rearrangement joins TRBV7-2 to TRBJ2-1; 11 positions agree with TRBD2. The ends lost 0 bases at V and 8 bases at J; junction bases unmatched: 3. The CDR3 covers 15 residues. Germline-derived CDR1 and CDR2 are SGHTA and FQGNSA. The CDR3 DNA is TGTGCCAGCAGCTTAGCGCTAGCGGGAGGACATGAGCAGTTCTTC. Its translation: CASSLALAGGHEQFF.

The genes are TRBV14 and TRBJ1-1; no reliable D call. The CDR3 runs to 13 residues. V lost 1 base, J lost 1 base, and 4 bases lay in between. The germline gives CDR1 SGHDN, CDR2 FVKESK. In DNA, the CDR3 is TGTGCCAGCAGCCAAGGGCGGAACACTGAAGCTTTCTTT. Amino acids: CASSQGRNTEAFF.

The rearrangement joins TRBV12-5 to TRBJ1-1; D not resolved. The CDR3 covers 12 residues. Germline V gene sequence: CDR1 LGHNT, CDR2 FRNRAP. Trimming took 1 base from V and 9 from J, leaving 9 bases between them. CDR3 region: CASGLDLPQAFF. DNA of the CDR3: TGTGCTAGTGGTTTGGACCTGCCCCAAGCTTTCTTT. The complete variable domain, with remaining parts taken from reference TRBV12-5 and TRBJ1-1, reads DARVTQTPRHKVTEMGQEVTMRCQPILGHNTVFWYRQTMMQGLELLAYFRNRAPLDDSGMPKDRFSAEMPDATLATLKIQPSEPRDSAVYFCASGLDLPQAFFGQGTRLTVV.